These 17 T cell receptor beta chains share one sample of origin, sequenced in a study of pediatric ulcerative colitis. Assay: immunoSEQ multiplex PCR; the TCRdb copy retains only in-frame clones and omits some. The sample has 15,000 to 20,000 clones; 80% are singletons. One to two pinch biopsies were taken from the rectum during colonoscopy. The sample was gut tissue. These receptors came from a boy younger than 18 who was a control in a study of pediatric ulcerative colitis.

The chain couples TRBV6-1 to TRBJ2-7; D is possibly TRBD1 (6 bases). The V and J ends lost 10 bases and 3 bases respectively, with 16 bases between them. This CDR3 comprises 13 residues. Germline V gene data show CDR1 as MNHNS and CDR2 as SASEGT. CDR3 nucleotides: TGTGCCACCAAGCACAGGGTTGACTACGAGCAGTACTTC. Translating gives CATKHRVDYEQYF.

The V gene is TRBV7-9, the J gene TRBJ2-7, with D perhaps TRBD1 (5 bases). Trimming removed 3 bases from V and 3 bases from J, with 6 bases in between. Germline V gene sequence: CDR1 SEHNR, CDR2 FQNEAQ (reference sequence). The CDR3 loop spans 12 amino acids. The chain's CDR3 is CASSFDSYEQYF. Here the CDR3 DNA reads TGTGCCAGCAGCTTCGACAGCTACGAGCAGTACTTC.

V and J are TRBV6-1 and TRBJ2-3; D is undetermined. From germline, CDR1 is MNHNS and CDR2 SASEGT. The V gene lost 0 bases and the J gene lost 8 bases, with 6 bases spanning the gap. CDR3 length equals 12 residues. CDR3: CASSEALGTQYF. The CDR3, as DNA: TGTGCCAGCAGTGAAGCATTGGGTACGCAGTATTTT.

This clone was seen once. The chain carries TRBV5-1 and TRBJ2-5; unclear D gene. From germline, CDR1 is SGHRS and CDR2 YFSETQ. CDR3 length equals 13 residues. The V end was cut by 0 bases, the J end by 3 bases, with 6 bases between. CDR3 sequence: CASSLAPKETQYF. The CDR3 nucleotides are TGCGCCAGCAGCTTGGCGCCAAAAGAGACCCAGTACTTC.

This sequence joins TRBV6-1 and TRBJ1-1; 10 bases map to TRBD1. Germline CDR1 reads MNHNS; CDR2 reads SASEGT. The CDR3 has 14 residues. J gave up 5 bases and V 7 bases, and 7 bases lay outside the gene matches. The CDR3 bases are TGTGCCAGCAATATTGGACAGGGGGAGACTGAAGCTTTCTTT. Residues: CASNIGQGETEAFF.

The chain joins TRBV28 to TRBJ2-7, with D perhaps matching TRBD1 or TRBD2 (5 bases each). This CDR3 contains 12 residues. The germline CDR1 and CDR2 sequences are MDHEN and SYDVKM. V gave up 5 bases and J gave up 5 bases, with 10 bases separating them. The DNA of the CDR3 is TGTGCCAGCAGTGTCAGGGACCACGAGCAGTACTTC. Protein product: CASSVRDHEQYF.

The V gene is TRBV4-2, the J gene TRBJ2-1; D unclear. Per germline, CDR1 LGHNA and CDR2 YNFKEQ. The CDR3 loop spans 13 amino acids. With 4 bases removed from V and 9 bases from J, the gap between germline ends came to 13 bases. CDR3 sequence: CASSRRLSVEQFF. Written as DNA, the CDR3 is TGTGCCAGCAGCCGTAGGTTAAGTGTTGAGCAGTTCTTC.

Regarding this clone: An end of the junction does not agree with germline; a read error may underlie this. This chain links TRBV11-2 with TRBJ2-5, with D tentatively TRBD2 (5 bases). This CDR3 has 16 residues. Per the germline V gene, CDR1 is SGHAT and CDR2 is FQNNGV. This CDR3 reads CASSLVAATTQGTQYF. Written as DNA, the CDR3 is TGTGCCAGCAGCTTAGTCGCGGCGACTACACAAGGGACCCAGTACTTC. The whole variable domain, remainder taken from reference TRBV11-2 and TRBJ2-5, is EAGVAQSPRYKIIEKRQSVAFWCNPISGHATLYWYQQILGQGPKLLIQFQNNGVVDDSQLPKDRFSAERLKGVDSTLKIQPAKLEDSAVYLCASSLVAATTQGTQYFGPGTRLLVL.

In nucleotides, the CDR3 is TGTGCCAGCAGCTTAGCCGAAGTGGGGGGACGATATGGCTACACCTTC. Translation gives CASSLAEVGGRYGYTF. V is TRBV7-9 and J is TRBJ1-2; perhaps TRBD1 as D (5 bases). Germline CDR1 reads SEHNR; CDR2 reads FQNEAQ (reference sequence). V was pared by 0 bases and J by 5 bases, with 16 bases between. The CDR3 is 16 amino acids.

The chain combines TRBV19 with TRBJ1-5; D not certain. The CDR3 covers 15 residues. In germline, CDR1 is LNHDA, CDR2 SQIVND (reference sequence). Trimming removed 4 bases at V and 1 base at J, with 11 bases between. CDR3 in amino acids: CASSTLRWSNQPQHF. DNA for the CDR3: TGTGCCAGTAGTACTCTCAGATGGAGCAATCAGCCCCAGCATTTT.

The chain's CDR3 is CASSLLGTQYF. For the CDR3, the DNA is TGTGCCAGCAGCTTACTCGGGACCCAGTACTTC. This chain links TRBV7-2 with TRBJ2-5; D is unclear. The V and J ends lost 2 bases and 7 bases respectively, with 5 bases between them. The CDR3 consists of 11 residues. Germline CDR1 and CDR2: SGHTA and FQGNSA.

The chain joins TRBV7-9 to TRBJ1-3; unclear D gene. V lost 3 bases and J lost 4, with 13 bases in between. The CDR3 extends over 15 amino acids. Germline CDR1 SEHNR, CDR2 FQNEAQ (reference sequence). CDR3 region: CASSFLLRAGNTIYF. CDR3 sequence (DNA): TGTGCCAGCAGCTTCCTTTTAAGGGCCGGAAACACCATATATTTT.

The CDR3 sequence: CASSPHPADYEQYF. DNA for the CDR3: TGTGCCAGCTCACCACATCCGGCGGATTACGAGCAGTACTTC. The rearrangement joins TRBV18 to TRBJ2-7; D ambiguous. The CDR3 is 14 amino acids. The V and J ends lost 1 base and 4 bases respectively, with 11 bases between them. Germline V gene data show CDR1 as KGHSH and CDR2 as LQKENI.

V is TRBV28 and J is TRBJ2-7; 9 nucleotides line up with TRBD1. With 5 bases clipped from V and 2 bases from J, the junction kept 13 bases outside the gene matches. CDR3 length: 17 amino acids. Looked up from germline, CDR1 is MDHEN and CDR2 is SYDVKM. CDR3 loop: CASSDMRGTGQPYEQYF. In nucleotides, the CDR3 is TGTGCCAGCAGTGATATGAGGGGGACAGGGCAACCCTACGAGCAGTACTTC.

This chain connects TRBV6-6 to TRBJ2-2, with unresolved D. The germline V gene has CDR1 MNHNY and CDR2 SVGAGI (reference sequence). V was clipped by 9 bases and J by 5 bases, with 7 bases between them. This CDR3 is 11 amino acids long. CDR3 DNA sequence: TGTGCCAGTGGGCGGACCGGGGAGCTGTTTTTT. The encoded protein is CASGRTGELFF.

This chain uses TRBV7-8 with TRBJ1-4; a possible D gene is TRBD1 (5 bases). Germline loops: CDR1 SGHVS, CDR2 FQNEAQ. V gave up 5 bases and J gave up 0 bases, with 10 bases separating them. This CDR3 spans 15 amino acids. DNA of the CDR3: TGTGCCAGCAGCCCTGGACAAACAACTAATGAAAAACTGTTTTTT. This codes for CASSPGQTTNEKLFF.

CDR3 sequence: CASSLMVRTEAFF. In DNA, the CDR3 is TGTGCCAGCAGTCTCATGGTTAGGACTGAAGCTTTCTTT. The chain couples TRBV27 to TRBJ1-1; D remains unclear. V was pared by 5 bases and J by 5 bases, with 12 bases between. Germline-derived CDR1 and CDR2 are MNHEY and SMNVEV (reference sequence). The CDR3 is 13 amino acids.